Listed here are 14 T cell receptor beta chains from one sample, sequenced in a study of blood T cells in healthy people across ages. Sample-barcoded 5' priming and a J-beta primer mix drove a second PCR of about 7 to 12 cycles. TCRdb re-derived calls from the 5' RACE reads in MiXCR, one entry per CDR3 protein. The profile shows some 760,000 distinct CDR3 sequences, approximately 25% of them singletons. Another study also made use of these data, one on T cells of mothers and their children.

The sample was blood. The receptors here all came from a boy aged 10-17 years in good health.

The CDR3 loop reads CASSVGITSGRFHEQFF. CDR3 nucleotides: TGTGCCAGCAGCGTGGGGATAACTAGCGGGAGGTTCCATGAGCAGTTCTTC. V and J are TRBV9 and TRBJ2-1; TRBD2 agrees at 12 bases. Trimming removed 2 bases from V and 8 bases from J; junction bases left unmatched: 11. Per the germline V gene, CDR1 is SGDLS and CDR2 is YYNGEE. The length of the CDR3 is 17 residues.

CDR3 region: CSAREVGRTEAFF. As DNA, the CDR3 is TGCAGTGCTAGAGAGGTGGGGCGCACTGAAGCTTTCTTT. The V gene is TRBV20-1, the J gene TRBJ1-1, with a weak D call TRBD1 (5 bases). The germline gives CDR1 DFQATT, CDR2 SNEGSKA (reference sequence). This CDR3 is built from 13 residues. Trimming left V 0 bases short and J 4 bases short, with 9 bases between.

V gene TRBV9 combines with J gene TRBJ1-2; 10 positions agree with TRBD1. The V segment lost 4 bases and the J segment 8 bases; nucleotides outside the gene matches: 11. The CDR3 is 15 amino acids. The V gene's germline CDR1 is SGDLS and CDR2 YYNGEE. This CDR3 reads CASSLGQGGLWGYTF. The CDR3 DNA sequence: TGTGCCAGCAGCCTAGGACAGGGGGGTTTGTGGGGCTACACCTTC. The full variable domain, with the rest looked up from reference TRBV9 and TRBJ1-2, is DSGVTQTPKHLITATGQRVTLRCSPRSGDLSVYWYQQSLDQGLQFLIQYYNGEERAKGNILERFSAQQFPDLHSELNLSSLELGDSALYFCASSLGQGGLWGYTFGSGTRLTVV.

DNA for the CDR3: TGTGCCAGCAGCGCGTGGGGGACGGAGAAAGAGACCCAGTACTTC. It encodes CASSAWGTEKETQYF. The V and J genes are TRBV7-9 and TRBJ2-5, with D possibly being TRBD1 or TRBD2 (5 bases each). V shed 5 bases and J shed 3 bases, with 16 bases lying between them. This CDR3 is built from 15 residues. Germline values: CDR1 SEHNR, CDR2 FQNEAQ (reference sequence).

V gene TRBV7-2 combines with J gene TRBJ1-5; D remains unclear. The CDR3 is 13 residues long. CDR1 and CDR2 from the germline V gene are SGHTA and FQGNSA. The V and J ends lost 3 bases and 4 bases respectively, with 7 bases between them. This chain's CDR3 is CASSFDPNQPQHF. CDR3 coding DNA: TGTGCCAGCAGCTTTGACCCAAATCAGCCCCAGCATTTT.

This clonotype appeared once. J is TRBJ2-7 and V is TRBV20-1, with D possibly TRBD2 on 6 matching bases. The CDR3 is 15 residues long. V lost 0 bases to trimming and J lost 0 bases, with 12 bases between them. Germline assignment: CDR1 DFQATT and CDR2 SNEGSKA (reference sequence). The CDR3 loop is CSARDLAKSSYEQYF. CDR3 DNA sequence: TGCAGTGCTAGAGATCTAGCGAAGAGCTCCTACGAGCAGTACTTC.

The table lists this clonotype with a few counts. The rearrangement uses TRBV7-2 and TRBJ2-3, with 8 bases matching TRBD2. The ends lost 5 bases at V and 4 bases at J; junction bases unmatched: 5. The CDR3 is made up of 14 amino acids. Germline-derived CDR1 and CDR2 are SGHTA and FQGNSA. In nucleotides, the CDR3 is TGTGCCAGCAGCCCGGGGGGGGATTCAGATACGCAGTATTTT. This gives the protein CASSPGGDSDTQYF.

This clonotype came up a few times. The chain has TRBV6-5 and TRBJ2-7; tentatively, D is TRBD1 or TRBD2 (5 bases each). Deletions cut 2 bases from V and 0 bases from J, with 11 bases between. Germline lookup yields CDR1 MNHEY and CDR2 SVGAGI. The CDR3 totals 15 residues. As DNA, the CDR3 is TGTGCCAGCAGTTACCGGGACGCGAGCTCCTACGAGCAGTACTTC. It yields the protein CASSYRDASSYEQYF.

This rearrangement joins TRBV6-5 to TRBJ1-6; the D is unclear. CDR1 is MNHEY and CDR2 is SVGAGI in the germline V gene. V lost 4 bases and J 2 bases, leaving 12 bases between the germline ends. The CDR3 runs 16 residues. CDR3: CASSSSVVPYNSPLHF. CDR3 bases: TGTGCCAGCAGTTCTTCCGTGGTTCCCTATAATTCACCCCTCCACTTT.

CDR3: CASSQSAKQGYGYTF. The CDR3 region has the DNA TGTGCCAGCAGCCAAAGTGCGAAACAGGGCTATGGCTACACCTTC. The chain uses TRBV14 and TRBJ1-2; D perhaps matches TRBD1 (6 bases). The CDR3 runs to 15 residues. The germline CDR1 and CDR2 sequences are SGHDN and FVKESK. The V and J ends lost 2 bases and 4 bases respectively, with 14 bases between them.

This clonotype was recorded once. The chain joins TRBV7-9 to TRBJ2-5; the D gene is possibly TRBD1 (6 bases). Per the germline V gene, CDR1 is SEHNR and CDR2 is FQNEAQ (reference sequence). V was shortened by 5 bases and J by 0 bases, with 19 bases between the two germline ends. The CDR3 extends over 17 amino acids. The CDR3 loop reads CASSLRDTLLYQETQYF. CDR3 sequence (DNA): TGTGCCAGCAGCCTACGGGACACGCTTTTGTACCAAGAGACCCAGTACTTC.

The chain combines TRBV4-1 with TRBJ1-6; D unresolved. V was shortened by 1 base and J by 2 bases, with 12 bases between the two germline ends. CDR3 length equals 17 residues. Germline CDR1 MGHRA, CDR2 YSYEKL. CDR3 in amino acids: CASSQVLGITYNSPLHF. The CDR3 nucleotides are TGCGCCAGCAGCCAAGTCTTAGGGATCACCTATAATTCACCCCTCCACTTT.

This clonotype appeared a few times. The chain links TRBV2 to TRBJ1-3; tentative D call: TRBD1 (5 bases). CDR1 and CDR2 (germline): SNHLY, FYNNEI. V was clipped by 5 bases and J by 4 bases, with 12 bases between them. The length of the CDR3 is 14 residues. The CDR3: CASSHRYLGNTIYF. DNA for the CDR3: TGTGCCAGCAGTCACAGGTACCTCGGAAACACCATATATTTT.

The gene calls are TRBV20-1 and TRBJ2-7; tentatively, D is TRBD1 or TRBD2 (6 bases each). The germline V and J ends were trimmed by 7 bases and 8 bases, with 24 bases remaining between them. The CDR3 loop spans 14 amino acids. CDR1 is DFQATT and CDR2 is SNEGSKA in the germline V gene (reference sequence). The DNA for the CDR3 is TGCAGTGGCCGGGGGCTAGCTTCACGGGCTCAGCAGTACTTC. Protein product: CSGRGLASRAQQYF.